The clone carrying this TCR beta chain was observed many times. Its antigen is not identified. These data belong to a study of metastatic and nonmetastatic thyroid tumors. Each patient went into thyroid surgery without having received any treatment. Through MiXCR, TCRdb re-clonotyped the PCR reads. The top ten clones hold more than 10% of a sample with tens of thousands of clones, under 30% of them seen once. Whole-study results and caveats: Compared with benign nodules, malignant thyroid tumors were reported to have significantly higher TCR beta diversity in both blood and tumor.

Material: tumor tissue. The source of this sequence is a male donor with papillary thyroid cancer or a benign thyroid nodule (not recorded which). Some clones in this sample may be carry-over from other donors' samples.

The CDR3 reads CASSLVGFETQYF. The CDR3 DNA is TGTGCCAGCAGCTTAGTAGGTTTTGAGACCCAGTACTTC. The V and J genes are TRBV7-8 and TRBJ2-5; D gene uncertain. Trimming pared 1 base from V and 5 bases from J, leaving 8 bases between. The CDR3 is made up of 13 amino acids. Germline V lookup: CDR1 SGHVS, CDR2 FQNEAQ.